Below, one T cell receptor beta chain is given with its context. Its target is unknown. This entry is derived from a study of T cells expressing NK-cell markers. The CDR3 length is 14 residues. Reanalyzing the 5' RACE reads, TCRdb keeps one entry per CDR3 protein, without DNA. The specimen's table records 500,000 to 700,000 distinct CDR3 sequences. Study outcomes and limitations: HCMV specificity was not established for the expanded NKG2C+ T cell clones.

The V gene is TRBV12-3 or TRBV12-4, the J gene TRBJ2-2; TCRdb indicates TRBD1, and absent DNA this call remains unverified. This receptor was taken from a man aged 18 to 29 in good health. Source material: blood T cells: a sorted CD56 or NKG2C T cell subset, CD4+ or CD8+ T cells, or bulk PBMC T cells (not recorded which). CDR3 loop: CASSFDRGTGELFF.